These 27 T cell receptor beta chains were all obtained from the same sample, sequenced in a study of CD8+ T cells in alopecia areata. Extracted RNA was reverse transcribed, and the resulting cDNA served as sequencing template. Sequencing used immunoSEQ multiplex PCR; TCRdb keeps in-frame clones, though not all of them. The table shows 100,000 to 150,000 clones, with roughly 54% occurring only once. The sequences come from CD4+ T cells sorted from blood, collected at week 0. Receptors were obtained from a human donor with alopecia areata.

For the CDR3, the DNA is TGTGCCAGCAGCTTAGTACCTAGCGGGGGGGTGACCCAGTACTTC. It specifies CASSLVPSGGVTQYF. The V and J genes are TRBV7-8 and TRBJ2-5, with 12 bases that match TRBD2. CDR1 SGHVS and CDR2 FQNEAQ come from the germline V gene. After removal of 1 base from V and 7 bases from J, the junction contained 4 bases not matched to a gene. The CDR3 totals 15 residues.

This sequence joins TRBV7-3 and TRBJ2-3; TRBD2 matches 9 bases. Per the germline V gene, CDR1 is SGHTA and CDR2 is FQGTGA. The V segment lost 5 bases and the J segment 7 bases; nucleotides outside the gene matches: 10. This CDR3 has 15 residues. CDR3 region: CASSTQGLALNTQYF. CDR3 nucleotides: TGTGCCAGCAGCACTCAGGGACTAGCTTTGAATACGCAGTATTTT.

The chain recombines TRBV5-1 with TRBJ2-2; D is ambiguous. The CDR3 runs 15 residues. V was pared by 4 bases and J by 1 base, with 11 bases between. CDR1 SGHRS and CDR2 YFSETQ come from the germline V gene. CDR3 DNA sequence: TGCGCCAGCAGCCCACCATATAAGAACACCGGGGAGCTGTTTTTT. This codes for CASSPPYKNTGELFF.

The chain joins TRBV5-1 to TRBJ2-2; 7 bases match TRBD2. Looked up from germline, CDR1 is SGHRS and CDR2 is YFSETQ. The V segment lost 7 bases and the J segment 4 bases; nucleotides outside the gene matches: 7. There are 14 residues in the CDR3. The CDR3 loop is CASGRDSPTGELFF. The CDR3 DNA reads TGCGCCAGCGGGAGGGACTCACCCACCGGGGAGCTGTTTTTT.

The chain recombines TRBV5-5 with TRBJ2-7; a weak D match, TRBD2 (6 bases). V dropped 4 bases and J dropped 0 bases, with 11 bases sitting between them. Germline CDR1 is SGHKS and CDR2 is YYEKEE (reference sequence). The CDR3 is made up of 14 amino acids. The CDR3 reads CASSLTGSSYEQYF. For the CDR3, the DNA is TGTGCCAGCAGCCTTACCGGGAGCTCCTACGAGCAGTACTTC.

This sequence joins TRBV4-1 and TRBJ2-7; TRBD2 aligns across 7 bases. Trimming at V came to 0 bases and at J to 2 bases, leaving 10 bases not matched to a gene. Germline V lookup: CDR1 MGHRA, CDR2 YSYEKL. The length of the CDR3 is 17 residues. The CDR3 sequence: CASSQDLREGLAYEQYF. CDR3 nucleotides: TGCGCCAGCAGCCAAGATCTAAGGGAGGGTCTAGCCTACGAGCAGTACTTC.

The chain is built from TRBV12-5 and TRBJ1-1; D possibly corresponds to TRBD1 (5 bases). V gave up 2 bases and J gave up 7 bases, with 23 bases separating them. Germline lookup yields CDR1 LGHNT and CDR2 FRNRAP. The CDR3 is 17 residues long. In nucleotides, the CDR3 is TGTGCTAGTGGTTTGAAAATACCGGGACCCCGACGGGGTGAAGCTTTCTTT. This codes for CASGLKIPGPRRGEAFF. The full variable domain, its missing parts supplied by reference TRBV12-5 and TRBJ1-1, is DARVTQTPRHKVTEMGQEVTMRCQPILGHNTVFWYRQTMMQGLELLAYFRNRAPLDDSGMPKDRFSAEMPDATLATLKIQPSEPRDSAVYFCASGLKIPGPRRGEAFFGQGTRLTVV.

The rearrangement joins TRBV5-1 to TRBJ1-2; no clear D. Trimming pared 0 bases from V and 0 bases from J, leaving 12 bases between. CDR1 is SGHRS and CDR2 is YFSETQ in the germline V gene. There are 16 residues in the CDR3. In DNA, the CDR3 is TGCGCCAGCAGCTTGGGCAGCTCCCAAGCTAACTATGGCTACACCTTC. This sequence encodes CASSLGSSQANYGYTF.

The chain recombines TRBV7-8 with TRBJ1-5, with no clear D. There are 14 residues in the CDR3. The V and J ends lost 4 bases and 5 bases respectively, with 12 bases between them. The germline gives CDR1 SGHVS, CDR2 FQNEAQ. CDR3 coding DNA: TGTGCCAGCAGCTCCCTAGCCGCTGATCAGCCCCAGCATTTT. Protein: CASSSLAADQPQHF.

The rearrangement links TRBV7-2 to TRBJ2-1; either TRBD1 or TRBD2 may fit D (6 bases each). Germline CDR1 is SGHTA and CDR2 is FQGNSA. Trimming shortened V by 2 bases and J by 4 bases, and 12 bases separated the two germline ends. This CDR3 is 15 amino acids long. As DNA, the CDR3 is TGTGCCAGCAGCTTAATGCAGGGGAGGTACAATGAGCAGTTCTTC. Its translation: CASSLMQGRYNEQFF.

V usage is TRBV6-6 and J usage is TRBJ1-2; no definite D call. Germline V gene sequence: CDR1 MNHNY, CDR2 SVGAGI (reference sequence). The V end lost 0 bases, the J end lost 6 bases, and 14 bases lay between the germline ends. The CDR3 totals 15 residues. CDR3 coding DNA: TGTGCCAGCAGTTACTCGACGCAGAGGGTTGATGGCTACACCTTC. This gives the protein CASSYSTQRVDGYTF.

The chain employs TRBV7-2 and TRBJ1-2; maybe TRBD1 (6 bases). V shed 6 bases and J shed 3 bases, with 11 bases lying between them. This CDR3 comprises 13 residues. Germline CDR1 SGHTA, CDR2 FQGNSA. CDR3 sequence reads: CASSQGIDYGYTF. The CDR3 DNA reads TGTGCCAGCAGTCAGGGGATTGACTATGGCTACACCTTC.

The chain links TRBV7-2 to TRBJ2-5; the match to TRBD2 covers 12 bases. V lost 5 bases, J lost 5 bases, and 12 bases stayed unmatched. The CDR3 is 17 amino acids. Germline V gene sequence: CDR1 SGHTA, CDR2 FQGNSA. CDR3 protein: CASSPPSGRALDETQYF. The CDR3 bases are TGTGCCAGCAGCCCCCCTAGCGGGAGGGCCCTCGATGAGACCCAGTACTTC.

This clone was detected only once. J is TRBJ2-3 and V is TRBV2; 8 bases line up with TRBD2. Germline V gene sequence: CDR1 SNHLY, CDR2 FYNNEI. V lost 8 bases and J lost 0; bases outside the gene matches: 4. This CDR3 comprises 14 residues. The CDR3 here is CASLRLASTDTQYF. The CDR3 nucleotides read TGTGCCAGCCTTCGACTAGCGAGCACAGATACGCAGTATTTT. Full variable domain (rest looked up from reference TRBV2 and TRBJ2-3): EPEVTQTPSHQVTQMGQEVILRCVPISNHLYFYWYRQILGQKVEFLVSFYNNEISEKSEIFDDQFSVERPDGSNFTLKIRSTKLEDSAMYFCASLRLASTDTQYFGPGTRLTVL.

This clone appeared a few times. This rearrangement joins TRBV5-1 to TRBJ1-2; D might be TRBD1 (5 bases). The CDR3 has 14 amino acids. V was clipped by 4 bases and J by 5 bases, with 15 bases between them. The V gene's germline CDR1 is SGHRS and CDR2 YFSETQ. CDR3 sequence reads: CASSDSAHNYGYTF. The CDR3 DNA reads TGCGCCAGCAGCGACAGCGCCCATAATTATGGCTACACCTTC.

This chain uses TRBV9 with TRBJ2-1; 7 positions match TRBD2. Trimming removed 0 bases from V and 1 base from J; junction bases left unmatched: 4. The CDR3 is made up of 16 amino acids. From germline, CDR1 is SGDLS and CDR2 YYNGEE. Written as DNA, the CDR3 is TGTGCCAGCAGCGTAGTCGTGGGAGGGTCCTACAATGAGCAGTTCTTC. It is translated as CASSVVVGGSYNEQFF.

There are a few counts of this clone. The rearrangement uses TRBV5-8 and TRBJ2-1; TRBD2 is a possible D gene (5 bases). Trimming pared 4 bases from V and 8 bases from J, leaving 13 bases between. The CDR3 has 13 residues. The germline V gene has CDR1 SGHTS and CDR2 YDEGEE. The CDR3 nucleotides are TGTGCCAGCAGCCTTGGACTTACCGATGAGCAGTTCTTC. Amino acid sequence: CASSLGLTDEQFF.

J is TRBJ2-2 and V is TRBV11-3; D is uncertain. This CDR3 has 13 residues. The V gene lost 1 base and the J gene lost 7 bases, with 7 bases spanning the gap. Germline V gives CDR1 SGHNT, CDR2 YENEEA. The CDR3 bases are TGTGCCAGCAGCTTAGTGGCCGGCGGGGAGCTGTTTTTT. Amino acid sequence: CASSLVAGGELFF.

This clone showed up just a few times. V is TRBV30 and J is TRBJ1-2; D uncertain. The V end lost 7 bases, the J end lost 8 bases, and 17 bases lay between the germline ends. This CDR3 has 12 residues. Germline V gives CDR1 GTSNPN, CDR2 SVGIG (reference sequence). CDR3 DNA sequence: TGTGCCTCTGAACTAGAATCGCACGGCTACACCTTC. Residues: CASELESHGYTF.

The chain recombines TRBV6-1 with TRBJ2-1; 7 bases align to TRBD2. J gave up 2 bases and V 5 bases, and 6 bases lay outside the gene matches. The CDR3 has 15 amino acids. Germline V CDR1 and CDR2: MNHNS, SASEGT. The chain's CDR3 is CASSWEGNTYNEQFF. CDR3 bases: TGTGCCAGCAGTTGGGAGGGTAACACCTACAATGAGCAGTTCTTC.

The CDR3: CASSLDRVVDTQYF. The DNA of the CDR3 is TGTGCCAGCAGTTTGGACAGGGTGGTAGATACGCAGTATTTT. V is TRBV6-5 and J is TRBJ2-3; 8 nucleotides align to TRBD1. Germline V gene lookup returns CDR1 MNHEY and CDR2 SVGAGI. The CDR3 consists of 14 residues. V trimming: 4 bases; J trimming: 5 bases; junction bases outside the gene matches: 5.

This chain uses TRBV6-1 with TRBJ2-7; D is unresolved. Germline V gives CDR1 MNHNS, CDR2 SASEGT. Trimming took off 6 bases at V and 3 bases at J, with 18 bases between the two ends. The CDR3 is 15 amino acids. CDR3 sequence (DNA): TGTGCCAGCAGCGACCCGGCAGGCACCTTCTACGAGCAGTACTTC. Residues: CASSDPAGTFYEQYF.

The chain uses TRBV5-1 and TRBJ1-2; D is undetermined. V was shortened by 0 bases and J by 1 base, with 4 bases between the two germline ends. CDR1 and CDR2 (germline): SGHRS, YFSETQ. The CDR3 runs to 13 residues. CDR3 in DNA: TGCGCCAGCAGCTTGGACGTTAACTATGGCTACACCTTC. This codes for CASSLDVNYGYTF.

This chain joins TRBV6-5 and TRBJ1-1; D not certain. The V and J ends lost 0 bases and 4 bases respectively, with 15 bases between them. The CDR3 spans 16 residues. Germline V gene lookup returns CDR1 MNHEY and CDR2 SVGAGI. The CDR3 spells CASSYSIPGPGTEAFF. In DNA, the CDR3 is TGTGCCAGCAGTTACTCGATCCCCGGGCCGGGCACTGAAGCTTTCTTT.

The chain couples TRBV29-1 to TRBJ2-5, with 8 bases aligning to TRBD1. This CDR3 region has 13 residues. Germline lookup yields CDR1 SQVTM and CDR2 ANQGSEA. V shed 3 bases and J 3 bases; nucleotides not matched to a gene: 3. CDR3 DNA: TGCAGCGTTGAGGACAGGGCTGAAGAGACCCAGTACTTC. This gives the protein CSVEDRAEETQYF.

The chain has TRBV28 and TRBJ2-5; D gene uncertain. Germline CDR1 MDHEN, CDR2 SYDVKM. This CDR3 has 13 residues. The germline V and J ends were trimmed by 3 bases and 3 bases, with 8 bases remaining between them. For the CDR3, the DNA is TGTGCCAGCAGTTTCAATGGGGAAGAGACCCAGTACTTC. Its translation is CASSFNGEETQYF.

This clone occurred a few times. The CDR3 region has the DNA TGTGCCAGCAGCCCAAGGGAACCGGGACAAGGCTATAATTCACCCCTCCACTTT. This sequence encodes CASSPREPGQGYNSPLHF. The chain uses TRBV27 and TRBJ1-6; possible D gene TRBD1, 6 bases. The CDR3 has 18 residues. The germline V gene has CDR1 MNHEY and CDR2 SMNVEV (reference sequence). V was pared by 6 bases and J by 3 bases, with 21 bases between.